The T cell receptor (beta chain) under discussion was sequenced for a study of blood T cell repertoires in COVID-19. Overall study: PBMCs, B-cell-depleted T cells, or T cells provided the cDNA or gDNA that made up the material.

Using immunoSEQ multiplex PCR, the repertoire was profiled, and TCRdb retains in-frame clones only, with some absent. The sample lists 80,000 to 100,000 clones, approximately 72% occurring once. This receptor was taken from a man aged 65 to 85 with acute or convalescent COVID-19. Material for sequencing was peripheral blood.

Here the CDR3 reads CAGSRTLTAEDGYTF. CDR3 nucleotide sequence: TGTGCCGGATCCCGGACCTTGACCGCGGAGGATGGCTACACCTTC. The chain employs TRBV2 and TRBJ1-2, with D unresolved. V dropped 11 bases and J dropped 6 bases, with 25 bases sitting between them. CDR3 size: 15 residues. From germline, CDR1 is SNHLY and CDR2 FYNNEI.